This is a list of T cell receptor beta chains from one sample in a study of OX40 agonist ivuxolimab in advanced cancers. Profiling relied on immunoSEQ multiplex PCR, and the TCRdb table lists in-frame clones only, not all of them. The sample yields fewer than 85,000 clones, approximately 90% seen once. The specimen was CD4+ or CD8+ T cells sorted from blood, collected in a trial of the OX40 agonist ivuxolimab. These receptors were taken from an adult with an advanced solid tumor such as melanoma, head and neck, liver or kidney cancer. Each CDR3 is given with its conserved first and last residue. A D gene is named only where the DNA matches it firmly. For some rows the clone size is stated as once, few or many, or as a class when expanded; others skip it.

>TRBJ1-5|TRBV27|TRBD1|.
TGTGCCAGCAGTTTATATGGCAGGGGGTTGAATCAGCCCCAGCATTTT
CASSLYGRGLNQPQHF
>TRBJ2-7|TRBV5-4|TRBD2|.
TGTGCCAGCAGCTCCGGACTAGCGAGTTACGAGCAGTACTTC
CASSSGLASYEQYF
>TRBJ1-2|TRBV27|.|.
TGTGCCAGCAGTTTTGGGGCGGACTATGGCTACACCTTC
CASSFGADYGYTF
>TRBJ1-3|TRBV18|.|.
TGTGCCAGCTCACCTAAAGACACAGAGTACACCATATATTTT
CASSPKDTEYTIYF
>TRBJ1-1|TRBV7-9|.|once
TGTGCCAGCAGCTTCGGGACCGCGAACACTGAAGCTTTCTTT
CASSFGTANTEAFF
>TRBJ1-1|TRBV30|.|few
TGTGCCTGGAGTGTATGGAGCATGAACACTGAAGCTTTCTTT
CAWSVWSMNTEAFF
>TRBJ2-7|TRBV9|.|many
TGTGCCAGCAGCGTAGATGGCAGGACGTCGAACGAGCAGTACTTC
CASSVDGRTSNEQYF
>TRBJ2-7|TRBV11-2|TRBD1|.
TGTGCCAGCAGCCTCGGGACAGGGCGCTCTTTTTACTTC
CASSLGTGRSFYF
>TRBJ1-5|TRBV27|.|.
TGTGCCAGCAGTTTACTTGGTAGCAATCAGCCCCAGCATTTT
CASSLLGSNQPQHF
>TRBJ2-1|TRBV5-3|TRBD2|.
TGTGCCAGAAGCCACTTTTGGATAGCGGGGGAAAAATACAATGAGCAGTTCTTC
CARSHFWIAGEKYNEQFF
>TRBJ1-2|TRBV2|.|.
TGTGCCAGCATCGGGGGTCGGATCTATGGCTACACCTTC
CASIGGRIYGYTF
>TRBJ2-2|TRBV6-1|.|few
TGTGCCAGCAGTGAACTCCTCGTCCCCGGGGAGCTGTTTTTT
CASSELLVPGELFF
>TRBJ2-7|TRBV5-8|.|.
TGTGCCAGCAGCTTCGGGAGCTCCTACGAGCAGTACTTC
CASSFGSSYEQYF
>TRBJ2-2|TRBV28|.|.
TGTGCCAGCTCGGTTATCGGCGGGGAGCTGTTTTTT
CASSVIGGELFF
>TRBJ2-7|TRBV30|.|.
TGTGCCTGGAGTGTAGACTCGGGCTACAACGAGCAGTACTTC
CAWSVDSGYNEQYF
>TRBJ2-7|TRBV18|.|.
TGTGCCAGCAGTTACGAGCAGTACTTC
CASSYEQYF
>TRBJ2-7|TRBV7-2|TRBD1|.
TGTGCCAGCAGCTGGACAGGGAGGCCGTACGAGCAGTACTTC
CASSWTGRPYEQYF
>TRBJ2-7|TRBV27|.|.
TGTGCCAGCATGGCAGGGCAATACGAGCAGTACTTC
CASMAGQYEQYF
>TRBJ2-7|TRBV4-1|.|.
TGCGCCAGCAGCCAAGGGATAGAGGTCCCTTCCTACGAGCAGTACTTC
CASSQGIEVPSYEQYF
>TRBJ2-2|TRBV13|TRBD2|.
TGTGCCAGCACGCCCGGGGGGGTAAACACCGGGGAGCTGTTTTTT
CASTPGGVNTGELFF
>TRBJ2-1|TRBV5-1|TRBD2|.
TGCGCCAGCATGCGGGAGTACTCCAATGAGCAGTTCTTC
CASMREYSNEQFF
>TRBJ2-1|TRBV2|.|.
TGTGCCACCTATGGTGGTCGGAATGAGCAGTTCTTC
CATYGGRNEQFF
>TRBJ2-3|TRBV5-6|.|.
TGTGCCAGCAGCCTCTTGACGGTTGACGGTTCAGATACGCAGTATTTT
CASSLLTVDGSDTQYF
>TRBJ2-7|TRBV11-2|.|.
TGTGCCAGCAGCGGAGGATTCTACGAGCAGTACTTC
CASSGGFYEQYF
>TRBJ2-1|TRBV5-4|.|.
TGTGCCAGCGGGGAGAGCTACAATGAGCAGTTCTTC
CASGESYNEQFF
>TRBJ1-6|TRBV6-1|TRBD1|.
TGTGCCAGCAGTGAAAACAGGGGGCGATATAATTCACCCCTCCACTTT
CASSENRGRYNSPLHF
>TRBJ2-7|TRBV6-5|TRBD1|.
TGTGCCAGCAGTTACACCCAGGGGGACTACGAGCAGTACTTC
CASSYTQGDYEQYF
>TRBJ1-1|TRBV4-1|TRBD1|.
TGCGCCAGCAGCCAAGAAAGGTCAGGGGGCGCGGTGAACACTGAAGCTTTCTTT
CASSQERSGGAVNTEAFF
>TRBJ1-2|TRBV27|.|.
TGTGCCAGCAGTTCGCGTTTTCGGGGCGACTATGGCTACACCTTC
CASSSRFRGDYGYTF
>TRBJ2-7|TRBV9|TRBD1|.
TGTGCCAGCGGCCCGGGACAGGGGGCGTACGAGCAGTACTTC
CASGPGQGAYEQYF
>TRBJ1-1|TRBV6-5|.|.
TGTGCCAGCAGTTATACAGGGATGAACACTGAAGCTTTCTTT
CASSYTGMNTEAFF
>TRBJ2-5|TRBV4-1|.|.
TGCGCCAGCAGCCAGCAGTACCAAGAGACCCAGTACTTC
CASSQQYQETQYF
>TRBJ1-4|TRBV30|.|.
TGTGCCTGGAGGCGGGGGGAGACAACTAATGAAAAACTGTTTTTT
CAWRRGETTNEKLFF
>TRBJ2-5|TRBV7-2|.|.
TGTGCCAGCAGCGAAGGAGCAGAGACCCAGTACTTC
CASSEGAETQYF
>TRBJ1-1|TRBV28|.|.
TGTGCCAGCAGTTTAACCCGTGGGGGAACTGAAGCTTTCTTT
CASSLTRGGTEAFF
>TRBJ1-1|TRBV10-3|TRBD1|.
TGTGCCATCAGTGAGCCGGGACAGGGGTTCACTGAAGCTTTCTTT
CAISEPGQGFTEAFF
>TRBJ2-7|TRBV27|TRBD1|.
TGTGCCAGCAGTGCACAGGGGTCCTACGAGCAGTACTTC
CASSAQGSYEQYF
>TRBJ2-3|TRBV11-2|.|.
TGTGCCAGCTGGGGGGGCGCAGATACGCAGTATTTT
CASWGGADTQYF
>TRBJ1-1|TRBV5-5|.|.
TGTGCCAGCAGCTTGTGGCAGGGCTTCTCGGACACTGAAGCTTTCTTT
CASSLWQGFSDTEAFF
>TRBJ1-1|TRBV30|.|.
TGTGCCTGGAGTGTCGTTGTGAACACTGAAGCTTTCTTT
CAWSVVVNTEAFF
>TRBJ1-2|TRBV27|.|.
TGTGCCAGCAGTTTCGGGGGATATGGCTACACCTTC
CASSFGGYGYTF
>TRBJ2-1|TRBV4-2|.|.
TGTGCCAGCAGCCAATTAAGCCTAAAAGCGGGTTCCTCCTACAATGAGCAGTTCTTC
CASSQLSLKAGSSYNEQFF
>TRBJ1-5|TRBV5-8|.|.
TGTGCCAGCAGCTGGACCCTTGGGCCCCAGCATTTT
CASSWTLGPQHF
>TRBJ1-1|TRBV4-2|TRBD1|.
TGTGCCAGCAGCCAAGAAAGCCTCGGACAGGGGGCTTGGAACACTGAAGCTTTCTTT
CASSQESLGQGAWNTEAFF
>TRBJ1-1|TRBV7-9|.|.
TGTGCCAGCAGCTTCCTCTTGGAGACTGAGGCTTTCTTT
CASSFLLETEAFF
>TRBJ2-7|TRBV27|.|.
TGTGCCAGCAGTTTCTGGCAGGGACCGTACGAGCAGTACTTC
CASSFWQGPYEQYF
>TRBJ1-1|TRBV10-2|.|.
TGCGCCAGCAGTGAACTACGAGGGGGTCTCACTGAAGCTTTCTTT
CASSELRGGLTEAFF
>TRBJ2-7|TRBV5-6|.|.
TGTGCCAGCGGAATGGGCGTTATGGACGAGCAGTACTTC
CASGMGVMDEQYF
>TRBJ2-7|TRBV5-6|.|.
TGTGCCAGCAGCTTGGGAGGGGCTCTCCACGAGCAGTACTTC
CASSLGGALHEQYF
>TRBJ2-5|TRBV30|TRBD2|.
TGTGCCTTATCCCGGGAGACTAGCGGGAGCTGGAGGGCAGAGACCCAGTACTTC
CALSRETSGSWRAETQYF